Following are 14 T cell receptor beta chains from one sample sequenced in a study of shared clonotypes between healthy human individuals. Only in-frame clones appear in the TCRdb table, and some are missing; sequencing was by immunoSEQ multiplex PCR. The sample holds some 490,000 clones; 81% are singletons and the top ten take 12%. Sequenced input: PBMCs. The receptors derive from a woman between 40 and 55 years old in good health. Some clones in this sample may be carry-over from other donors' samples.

The CDR3 DNA reads as TGTGCCAGCTCAGGGAGGACTTTCAAACGGGAGGAGGAGTCCTACGAGCAGTACTTC. This gives the protein CASSGRTFKREEESYEQYF. V usage is TRBV18 and J usage is TRBJ2-7, with 7 bases matching TRBD2. The germline V gene encodes CDR1 KGHSH and CDR2 LQKENI. The ends lost 5 bases at V and 1 base at J; junction bases unmatched: 20. CDR3 length equals 19 residues.

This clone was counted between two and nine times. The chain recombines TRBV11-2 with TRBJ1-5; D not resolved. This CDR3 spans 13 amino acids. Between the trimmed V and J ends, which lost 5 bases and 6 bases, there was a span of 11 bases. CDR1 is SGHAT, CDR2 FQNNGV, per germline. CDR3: CASSRNQFQPQHF. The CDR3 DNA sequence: TGTGCCAGCAGCCGTAATCAGTTTCAGCCCCAGCATTTT.

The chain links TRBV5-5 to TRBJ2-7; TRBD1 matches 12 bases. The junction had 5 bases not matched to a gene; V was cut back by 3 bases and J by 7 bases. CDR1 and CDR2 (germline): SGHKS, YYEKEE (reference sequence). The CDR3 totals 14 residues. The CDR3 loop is CASSWGQGAYEQYF. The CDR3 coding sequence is TGTGCCAGCAGCTGGGGACAGGGGGCGTATGAGCAGTACTTC.

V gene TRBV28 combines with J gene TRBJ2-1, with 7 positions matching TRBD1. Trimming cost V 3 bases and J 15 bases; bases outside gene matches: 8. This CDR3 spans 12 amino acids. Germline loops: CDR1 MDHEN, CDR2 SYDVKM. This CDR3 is CASSLATGAGFF. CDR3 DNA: TGTGCCAGCAGTTTGGCAACAGGGGCGGGGTTCTTC.

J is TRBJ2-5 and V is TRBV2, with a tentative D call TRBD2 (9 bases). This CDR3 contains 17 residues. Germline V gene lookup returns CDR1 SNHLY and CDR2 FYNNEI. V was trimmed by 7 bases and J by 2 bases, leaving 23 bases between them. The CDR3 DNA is TGTGCCAGCAACAGGGGGGTGGCTAGCGGGGTTCAAGAGACCCAGTACTTC. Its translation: CASNRGVASGVQETQYF.

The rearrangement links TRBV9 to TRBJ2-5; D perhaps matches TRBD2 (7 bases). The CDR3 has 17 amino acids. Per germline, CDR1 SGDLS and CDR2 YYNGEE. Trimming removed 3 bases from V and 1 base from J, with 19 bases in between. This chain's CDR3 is CASSAEGGAGPQETQYF. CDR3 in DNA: TGTGCCAGCAGCGCGGAGGGGGGAGCGGGGCCCCAAGAGACCCAGTACTTC.

The CDR3 loop is CASSLEGPASGGGYTF. DNA for the CDR3: TGTGCCAGCAGCTTGGAAGGTCCGGCCTCCGGTGGTGGCTACACCTTC. V is TRBV5-6 and J is TRBJ1-2; D is unresolved. Germline V gene lookup returns CDR1 SGHDT and CDR2 YYEEEE. The CDR3 totals 16 residues. Trimming took off 0 bases at V and 7 bases at J, with 19 bases between the two ends.

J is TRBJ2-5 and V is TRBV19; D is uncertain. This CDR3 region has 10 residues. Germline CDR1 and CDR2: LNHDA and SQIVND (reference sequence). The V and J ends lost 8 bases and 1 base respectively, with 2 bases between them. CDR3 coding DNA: TGTGCCAGTGGCCAAGAGACCCAGTACTTC. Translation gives CASGQETQYF.

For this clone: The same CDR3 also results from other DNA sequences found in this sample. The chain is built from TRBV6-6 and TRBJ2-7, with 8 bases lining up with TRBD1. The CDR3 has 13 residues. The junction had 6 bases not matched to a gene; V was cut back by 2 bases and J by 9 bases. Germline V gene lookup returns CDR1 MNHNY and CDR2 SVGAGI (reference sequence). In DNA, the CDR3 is TGTGCCAGCAGTTACCGGACAGGGTCCGTGCAGTACTTC. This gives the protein CASSYRTGSVQYF.

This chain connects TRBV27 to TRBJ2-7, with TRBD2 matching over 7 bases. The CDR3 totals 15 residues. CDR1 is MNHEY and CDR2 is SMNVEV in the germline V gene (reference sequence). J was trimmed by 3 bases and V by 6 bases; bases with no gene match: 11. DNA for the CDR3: TGTGCCAGCAGATCGATAGCGGGCCTAGGCTACGAGCAGTACTTC. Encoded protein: CASRSIAGLGYEQYF.

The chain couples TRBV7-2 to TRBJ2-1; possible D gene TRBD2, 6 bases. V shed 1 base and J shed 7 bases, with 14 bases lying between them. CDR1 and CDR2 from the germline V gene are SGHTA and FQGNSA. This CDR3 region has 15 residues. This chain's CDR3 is CASSLVGRMGNEQFF. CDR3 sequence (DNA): TGTGCCAGCAGCTTAGTCGGGAGAATGGGTAATGAGCAGTTCTTC.

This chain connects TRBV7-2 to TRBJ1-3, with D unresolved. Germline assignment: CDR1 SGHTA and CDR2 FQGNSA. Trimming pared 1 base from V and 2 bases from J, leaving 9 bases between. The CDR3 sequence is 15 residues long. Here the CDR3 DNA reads TGTGCCAGCAGCTTAGGGTGGACGACTGGAAACACCATATATTTT. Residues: CASSLGWTTGNTIYF.

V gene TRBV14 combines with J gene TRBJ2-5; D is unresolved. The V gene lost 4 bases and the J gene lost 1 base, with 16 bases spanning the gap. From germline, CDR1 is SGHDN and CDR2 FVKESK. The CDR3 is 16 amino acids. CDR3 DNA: TGTGCCAGCAGCCCACGGCTGGGGTCCGCCCAAGAGACCCAGTACTTC. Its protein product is CASSPRLGSAQETQYF.

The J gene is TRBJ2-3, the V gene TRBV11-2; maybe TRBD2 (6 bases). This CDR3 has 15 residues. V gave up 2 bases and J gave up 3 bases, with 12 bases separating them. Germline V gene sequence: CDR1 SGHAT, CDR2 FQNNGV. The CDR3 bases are TGTGCCAGCAGCTTACTTGGGGGGTTGACAGATACGCAGTATTTT. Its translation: CASSLLGGLTDTQYF. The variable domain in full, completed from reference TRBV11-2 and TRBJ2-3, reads EAGVAQSPRYKIIEKRQSVAFWCNPISGHATLYWYQQILGQGPKLLIQFQNNGVVDDSQLPKDRFSAERLKGVDSTLKIQPAKLEDSAVYLCASSLLGGLTDTQYFGPGTRLTVL.